What follows are 7 T cell receptor beta chains derived from one specimen sequenced in a study of control samples from healthy donors and cancer patients. Measured with immunoSEQ multiplex PCR; TCRdb has only the in-frame clones, and not every one. The table includes about 26,000 clones, around four fifths detected once. Source material: PBMCs. All receptors come from a man aged 60 to 69 with colorectal cancer.

J is TRBJ1-5 and V is TRBV19; D is unresolved. V was shortened by 3 bases and J by 0 bases, with 15 bases between the two germline ends. Germline assignment: CDR1 LNHDA and CDR2 SQIVND (reference sequence). The CDR3 covers 17 residues. The CDR3 nucleotides read TGTGCCAGTAGTATTACGGGCGCCCTAATTAGCAATCAGCCCCAGCATTTT. Protein product: CASSITGALISNQPQHF.

The gene calls are TRBV9 and TRBJ1-1, with D perhaps TRBD1 (6 bases). Germline CDR1 and CDR2: SGDLS and YYNGEE. The CDR3 sequence is 15 residues long. Trimming pared 3 bases from V and 2 bases from J, leaving 14 bases between. Here the CDR3 reads CASSAYRDFNTEAFF. The CDR3 DNA sequence: TGTGCCAGCAGCGCATACAGGGACTTCAACACTGAAGCTTTCTTT.

V is TRBV11-2 and J is TRBJ2-7; D perhaps matches TRBD1 (8 bases). The CDR3 has 16 amino acids. Trimming shortened V by 5 bases and J by 2 bases, and 19 bases separated the two germline ends. The V gene's germline CDR1 is SGHAT and CDR2 FQNNGV. The CDR3 DNA follows: TGTGCCAGCAGCCACATCAACAGGGGGGGCCCCTACGAGCAGTACTTC. Amino acids: CASSHINRGGPYEQYF. The complete variable domain, with remaining parts taken from reference TRBV11-2 and TRBJ2-7, reads EAGVAQSPRYKIIEKRQSVAFWCNPISGHATLYWYQQILGQGPKLLIQFQNNGVVDDSQLPKDRFSAERLKGVDSTLKIQPAKLEDSAVYLCASSHINRGGPYEQYFGPGTRLTVT.

J is TRBJ1-3 and V is TRBV30, with D possibly TRBD1 on 5 matching bases. V lost 2 bases, J lost 0 bases, and 11 bases lay in between. There are 15 residues in the CDR3. In germline, CDR1 is GTSNPN, CDR2 SVGIG (reference sequence). This CDR3 reads CAWSPDSLSGNTIYF. In DNA form, the CDR3 reads TGTGCCTGGAGTCCTGACAGTCTCTCTGGAAACACCATATATTTT.

The chain combines TRBV5-6 with TRBJ1-1; D perhaps matches TRBD1 (5 bases). With 8 bases removed from V and 10 bases from J, the gap between germline ends came to 15 bases. CDR1 is SGHDT, CDR2 YYEEEE, per germline. CDR3 length: 11 amino acids. CDR3 DNA sequence: TGTGCCAGTGGAGTCTTGGGGGGAGCTTTCTTT. This gives the protein CASGVLGGAFF. Filled out from reference TRBV5-6 and TRBJ1-1, the complete variable domain reads DAGVTQSPTHLIKTRGQQVTLRCSPKSGHDTVSWYQQALGQGPQFIFQYYEEEERQRGNFPDRFSGHQFPNYSSELNVNALLLGDSALYLCASGVLGGAFFGQGTRLTVV.

This clone has a single count. The genes are TRBV6-5 and TRBJ1-2; the D is unclear. Trimming removed 5 bases at V and 3 bases at J, with 16 bases between. Germline V gives CDR1 MNHEY, CDR2 SVGAGI. CDR3 length: 15 residues. CDR3 region: CASSPTGPPDYGYTF. In nucleotides, the CDR3 is TGTGCCAGCAGTCCGACGGGTCCACCCGACTATGGCTACACCTTC.

The CDR3 here is CASSSTAGTSVIIGELFF. The CDR3 DNA sequence: TGTGCCAGCAGTTCCACAGCCGGGACTAGCGTGATTATCGGGGAGCTGTTTTTT. The V call is TRBV6-2 or TRBV6-3, the J call TRBJ2-2; TRBD2 matches at 10 bases. CDR1 is MNHEY, CDR2 SVGEGT, per germline. V lost 4 bases, J lost 7 bases, and 15 bases stayed unmatched. This CDR3 contains 18 residues.